The 28 T cell receptor beta chains below come from one sample, sequenced in a study of breast tumors, draining lymph nodes, adjacent tissues. From the multiplex PCR reads, TCRdb called clonotypes with MiXCR, one entry per CDR3 protein. The data contain about 180,000 distinct CDR3 sequences, 30% to 35% of them singletons. Axillary draining lymph nodes of breast cancer patients supplied the node samples. The material sequenced was axillary lymph node tissue. These TCRs come from a female donor with breast cancer. Some clones in this sample may be carry-over from other donors' samples.

This clonotype came up a few times. The chain combines TRBV24-1 with TRBJ1-1; TRBD1 aligns across 7 bases. The V segment lost 4 bases and the J segment 4 bases; nucleotides outside the gene matches: 5. This CDR3 comprises 14 residues. Germline V gene data show CDR1 as KGHDR and CDR2 as SFDVKD. CDR3 nucleotide sequence: TGTGCCACCAGTGAGGGAACAGGGGCCACTGAAGCTTTCTTT. This translates into CATSEGTGATEAFF.

In this sample, this clonotype turned up many times. The J gene is TRBJ1-2, the V gene TRBV18; TRBD1 matches at 10 bases. CDR3 length: 16 amino acids. Germline values: CDR1 KGHSH, CDR2 LQKENI. V was clipped by 0 bases and J by 6 bases; unmatched bases: 7. For the CDR3, the DNA is TGTGCCAGCTCACCACCTCCGGGACAGGGGATCCATGGCTACACCTTC. It is translated as CASSPPPGQGIHGYTF.

The sample holds many counts of this clonotype. An end of the junction does not agree with germline; a read error may underlie this. This chain uses TRBV6-5 with TRBJ1-6, with 8 bases aligning to TRBD1. CDR3 length equals 16 residues. CDR1 is MNHEY, CDR2 SVGAGI, per germline. CDR3 sequence: CASSHSWAGGTSPLHF. The CDR3 bases are TGTGCCAGCAGTCACTCGTGGGCAGGGGGCACTTCACCCCTCCACTTT.

V and J are TRBV3-1 and TRBJ1-1; D gene unclear. This CDR3 contains 13 residues. Trimming took 0 bases from V and 4 from J, leaving 6 bases between them. CDR1 is LGHDT and CDR2 is YNNKEL in the germline V gene (reference sequence). CDR3 amino acids: CASSQDLGTEAFF. The DNA for the CDR3 is TGTGCCAGCAGCCAAGATCTTGGCACTGAAGCTTTCTTT. The variable domain in full, with the rest retrieved from reference TRBV3-1 and TRBJ1-1, is DTAVSQTPKYLVTQMGNDKSIKCEQNLGHDTMYWYKQDSKKFLKIMFSYNNKELIINETVPNRFSPKSPDKAHLNLHINSLELGDSAVYFCASSQDLGTEAFFGQGTRLTVV.

This clonotype was detected ten times or more. The rearrangement uses TRBV7-2 and TRBJ2-7, with 9 bases that match TRBD2. This CDR3 is 16 amino acids long. The J segment lost 6 bases and the V segment lost 1 base, leaving 10 bases of the junction unmatched. CDR1 is SGHTA, CDR2 FQGNSA, per germline. In nucleotides, the CDR3 is TGTGCCAGCAGCTTAGTGTCTAGCGGGAATCTCCCCGAGCAGTACTTC. It yields the protein CASSLVSSGNLPEQYF.

Comments on this clonotype: This is likely a read error, given that the CDR3 carries no conserved phenylalanine or tryptophan at its end. The DNA is left out, because the CDR3 cannot be placed on it with certainty; the CDR3 is given as TCRdb lists it. The chain joins TRBV4-1 to TRBJ2-5. The CDR3 is 9 amino acids in total, end residues counted. The germline CDR1 and CDR2 sequences are MGHRA and YSYEKL. This CDR3 is CASSQEGRR.

The table lists this clonotype with many counts. The V and J genes are TRBV13 and TRBJ2-2, with 8 bases lining up with TRBD2. V lost 2 bases to trimming and J lost 3 bases; unmatched junction nucleotides: 11. The CDR3 sequence is 18 residues long. Germline CDR1 PRHDT, CDR2 FYEKMQ (reference sequence). The CDR3 protein is CASSLRVRGGPYTGELFF. CDR3 sequence (DNA): TGTGCCAGCAGCTTAAGGGTCCGGGGGGGGCCGTACACCGGGGAGCTGTTTTTT.

This clonotype was counted ten times or more. The V gene is TRBV5-1, the J gene TRBJ2-7, with 11 bases aligning to TRBD1. Trimming took 4 bases from V and 2 from J; bases not matched to a gene: 5. CDR3 length equals 15 residues. In germline, CDR1 is SGHRS, CDR2 YFSETQ. This CDR3 reads CASSREGQGAYEQYF. The CDR3, as DNA: TGCGCCAGCAGCCGTGAGGGACAGGGGGCCTACGAGCAGTACTTC.

Many counts were recorded for this clonotype. This chain connects TRBV15 to TRBJ1-1, with 9 bases lining up with TRBD1. Losses at the gene ends were 5 bases for V and 8 bases for J; bases not matched to a gene: 6. CDR3 length: 13 residues. The germline V gene has CDR1 LNHNV and CDR2 YYDKDF (reference sequence). The CDR3 region is CATSVGTGYEAFF. The DNA for the CDR3 is TGTGCCACCAGCGTAGGGACAGGGTACGAAGCTTTCTTT.

As regards this clonotype: A read error may be the cause here, since a much bigger clone is one base away. V is TRBV20-1 and J is TRBJ1-2; D is perhaps TRBD1 (6 bases). V was shortened by 1 base and J by 10 bases, with 16 bases between the two germline ends. The CDR3 length is 13 residues. Germline-derived CDR1 and CDR2 are DFQATT and SNEGSKA (reference sequence). CDR3 nucleotides: TGCAGTGCTAGAGCAGGGGAACAGGGCGCCTACACCTTC. Amino acid sequence: CSARAGEQGAYTF.

This clonotype was observed many times. The chain joins TRBV6-2 or TRBV6-3 to TRBJ2-1; D gene ambiguous. V lost 2 bases and J 1 base, leaving 9 bases between the germline ends. CDR3 size: 15 residues. Germline V gene lookup returns CDR1 MNHEY and CDR2 SVGEGT. Here the CDR3 DNA reads TGTGCCAGCAGTTACCCCGGTATATCCTACAATGAGCAGTTCTTC. It translates to CASSYPGISYNEQFF.

The table lists this clonotype with many counts. The genes are TRBV4-1 and TRBJ2-2; no firm D call. V was clipped by 0 bases and J by 9 bases, with 8 bases between them. CDR1 is MGHRA and CDR2 is YSYEKL in the germline V gene. The CDR3 length is 13 residues. Here the CDR3 DNA reads TGCGCCAGCAGCCAAGACAGGATTCGGGAGCTGTTTTTT. This encodes CASSQDRIRELFF.

Regarding this clonotype: A read error is possible here, since a much larger clone lies one base away. It is likely a read error, because the conserved phenylalanine at the end of the CDR3 is missing. This chain uses TRBV9 with TRBJ1-2, with 10 positions matching TRBD1. This CDR3 is 13 amino acids long. Germline trimming cut 6 bases from V and 6 bases from J; bases unmatched to any gene: 5. Per germline, CDR1 SGDLS and CDR2 YYNGEE. CDR3 protein: CASTRQGADGYTS. The CDR3 coding sequence is TGTGCCAGCACCAGACAGGGGGCGGATGGCTACACCTCC.

This clonotype has at least ten counts. J is TRBJ2-5 and V is TRBV6-2 or TRBV6-3; D may be TRBD2 (5 bases). The CDR3 contains 13 residues. V lost 5 bases and J 5 bases, leaving 12 bases between the germline ends. Germline V gene data show CDR1 as MNHEY and CDR2 as SVGEGT. For the CDR3, the DNA is TGTGCCAGCAGTCCACTAGTGAGGGAGACCCAGTACTTC. This translates into CASSPLVRETQYF.

This clonotype was detected ten times or more. The chain couples TRBV20-1 to TRBJ2-2, with D maybe TRBD2 (6 bases). This CDR3 has 16 amino acids. Trimming stripped 6 bases from V and 4 bases from J, with 21 bases between. Germline V lookup: CDR1 DFQATT, CDR2 SNEGSKA (reference sequence). In DNA, the CDR3 is TGCAGTGCGCAAAAAGGGCCAGCGGGTTCCACCGGGGAGCTGTTTTTT. Its translation is CSAQKGPAGSTGELFF.

V usage is TRBV10-3 and J usage is TRBJ2-7, with 8 bases fitting TRBD2. The germline V gene has CDR1 ENHRY and CDR2 SYGVKD. The CDR3 runs 15 residues. The V gene end was trimmed by 4 bases and the J gene end by 1 base; junction bases not matched to a gene: 6. The CDR3 nucleotides are TGTGCCATCAGTGGTAATAGCGGGACATCCTACGAGCAGTACTTC. Its translation is CAISGNSGTSYEQYF.

This clonotype came up many times. V is TRBV2 and J is TRBJ1-1; D is unclear. CDR3 size: 10 residues. V was clipped by 7 bases and J by 7 bases, with 7 bases between them. Germline CDR1 and CDR2: SNHLY and FYNNEI. The CDR3 sequence is CASKTGEAFF. In DNA, the CDR3 is TGTGCCAGCAAGACGGGTGAAGCTTTCTTT. The full variable domain, rest sourced from reference TRBV2 and TRBJ1-1, is EPEVTQTPSHQVTQMGQEVILRCVPISNHLYFYWYRQILGQKVEFLVSFYNNEISEKSEIFDDQFSVERPDGSNFTLKIRSTKLEDSAMYFCASKTGEAFFGQGTRLTVV.

The V call is TRBV7-9, the J call TRBJ2-7, with TRBD2 matching over 8 bases. Per the germline V gene, CDR1 is SEHNR and CDR2 is FQNEAQ (reference sequence). The CDR3 loop spans 13 amino acids. J was trimmed by 5 bases and V by 8 bases; bases with no gene match: 8. CDR3 residues: CASVSGRGNEQYF. The CDR3 nucleotides are TGTGCCAGCGTTTCCGGGAGGGGAAACGAGCAGTACTTC.

Note on this clonotype: At one boundary the junction diverges from the germline segment, which might be a read error. The chain carries TRBV15 and TRBJ1-2; 8 bases agree with TRBD1. CDR3 length: 14 amino acids. CDR1 LNHNV and CDR2 YYDKDF come from the germline V gene (reference sequence). CDR3 residues: CATGSDRGSDGYTF. As DNA, the CDR3 is TGTGCCACCGGCAGCGACAGGGGCTCCGATGGCTACACCTTC.

This clonotype was detected many times. For the CDR3, the DNA is TGTGCCAGCAGTTTAGGCGGGTGGGGCACAGATACGCAGTATTTT. As protein: CASSLGGWGTDTQYF. V gene TRBV12-3 or TRBV12-4 combines with J gene TRBJ2-3; D is perhaps TRBD2 (5 bases). The length of the CDR3 is 15 residues. The V end lost 1 base, the J end lost 1 base, and 9 bases lay between the germline ends.

Comment on this clonotype: Compared with germline, one end of the junction differs, possibly owing to a read error. V is TRBV6-5 and J is TRBJ2-5, with 7 bases identical to TRBD1. This CDR3 has 12 residues. Germline values: CDR1 MNHEY, CDR2 SVGAGI. CDR3 residues: CVSLTGQGTQHF. In DNA, the CDR3 is TGTGTCAGCCTGACAGGGCAAGGGACCCAGCACTTC.

The chain links TRBV14 to TRBJ1-5, with D hard to call. Trimming removed 1 base from V and 14 bases from J, with 12 bases in between. The CDR3 totals 12 residues. Per germline, CDR1 SGHDN and CDR2 FVKESK. The CDR3 is CASSQVNSHEHF. Written as DNA, the CDR3 is TGTGCCAGCAGCCAAGTAAACAGCCATGAGCATTTT.

Turning to this clonotype: Likely a read error: the CDR3 ends without its conserved phenylalanine or tryptophan. The chain has TRBV10-1 and TRBJ2-1; D unclear. From germline, CDR1 is WNHNN and CDR2 SYGVQD (reference sequence). CDR3 length: 14 residues. V was pared by 5 bases and J by 8 bases, with 16 bases between. CDR3: CASSPTGKKDEQFS. The CDR3 coding sequence is TGCGCCAGCAGTCCTACCGGAAAAAAAGATGAGCAGTTCTCC.

With respect to this clonotype: This may stem from a read error, because a much larger clone lies one nucleotide away. This chain links TRBV28 with TRBJ2-7, with D possibly matching TRBD1 (5 bases). The CDR3 consists of 13 residues. The V gene's germline CDR1 is MDHEN and CDR2 SYDVKM. The CDR3 region is CASRRQSSYERYF. Here the CDR3 DNA reads TGTGCCAGCAGAAGACAGAGCTCCTACGAGCGGTACTTC. Filled out from reference TRBV28 and TRBJ2-7, the complete variable domain reads DVKVTQSSRYLVKRTGEKVFLECVQDMDHENMFWYRQDPGLGLRLIYFSYDVKMKEKGDIPEGYSVSREKKERFSLILESASTNQTSMYLCASRRQSSYERYFGPGTRLTVT.

This clonotype was seen only a few times. The rearrangement uses TRBV6-2 or TRBV6-3 and TRBJ2-1; the match to TRBD2 covers 12 bases. V was clipped by 8 bases and J by 0 bases; unmatched bases: 5. Per the germline V gene, CDR1 is MNHEY and CDR2 is SVGEGT. The CDR3 covers 16 residues. The CDR3 is CASGLAGTGSYNEQFF. In nucleotides, the CDR3 is TGTGCCAGCGGACTAGCGGGGACCGGCTCCTACAATGAGCAGTTCTTC.

Regarding this clonotype: Mismatch with germline at one junction end may stem from a read error. The rearrangement joins TRBV7-9 to TRBJ1-4; D is uncertain. The CDR3 is made up of 14 amino acids. Germline CDR1 is SEHNR and CDR2 is FQNEAQ (reference sequence). CDR3 in DNA: TGTGCCAGCAGCTTAGGTAAAGGCGGTGAAAAGCTGTGTTTT. Amino acid sequence: CASSLGKGGEKLCF.

This clonotype appeared many times. The chain employs TRBV20-1 and TRBJ2-7; no definite D call. The V and J ends lost 0 bases and 2 bases respectively, with 14 bases between them. Germline assignment: CDR1 DFQATT and CDR2 SNEGSKA (reference sequence). The CDR3 is 15 residues long. The DNA of the CDR3 is TGCAGTGCTAGAGATCGAGTCTTTAAGGCCTACGAGCAGTACTTC. As protein: CSARDRVFKAYEQYF.

The rearrangement joins TRBV2 to TRBJ2-1; TRBD1 matches 7 bases. J lost 4 bases, V lost 6 bases, and 6 bases had no gene match. The CDR3 length is 14 residues. Germline V gives CDR1 SNHLY, CDR2 FYNNEI. As DNA, the CDR3 is TGTGCCAGCAGGCCCGGGACAGTATACAATGAGCAGTTCTTC. Translating gives CASRPGTVYNEQFF. Full variable domain (missing parts from reference TRBV2 and TRBJ2-1): EPEVTQTPSHQVTQMGQEVILRCVPISNHLYFYWYRQILGQKVEFLVSFYNNEISEKSEIFDDQFSVERPDGSNFTLKIRSTKLEDSAMYFCASRPGTVYNEQFFGPGTRLTVL.